This TCR beta chain emerged from a study of blood T cell repertoires in COVID-19. Study overall: Collection of acute and convalescent COVID-19 samples took place in the United States, Italy and Spain.

The CDR3 is made up of 12 amino acids. Germline assignment: CDR1 SNHLY and CDR2 FYNNEI. Between the trimmed V and J ends, which lost 8 bases and 6 bases, there was a span of 12 bases. In the authors' workflow: Amplifying reference gene primers gave estimates of nucleated cell counts. TCRdb's copy holds only in-frame clones and misses some; the assay was immunoSEQ multiplex PCR. The V and J calls and the clone size are those of that table, but D and trimming were determined from the DNA. The sample has over 50,000 clones, 72% seen once; the top ten hold about 5%. This receptor was taken from a woman in her 70s with COVID-19, enrolled during active disease. The sample taken for sequencing was peripheral blood. The V call is TRBV2, the J call TRBJ2-3; the D gene is possibly TRBD2 (5 bases). This CDR3 is CASGSRRDTQYF. The CDR3, as DNA: TGTGCCAGCGGTAGTCGGAGGGATACGCAGTATTTT. Supplemented by reference TRBV2 and TRBJ2-3, the full variable domain reads EPEVTQTPSHQVTQMGQEVILRCVPISNHLYFYWYRQILGQKVEFLVSFYNNEISEKSEIFDDQFSVERPDGSNFTLKIRSTKLEDSAMYFCASGSRRDTQYFGPGTRLTVL.